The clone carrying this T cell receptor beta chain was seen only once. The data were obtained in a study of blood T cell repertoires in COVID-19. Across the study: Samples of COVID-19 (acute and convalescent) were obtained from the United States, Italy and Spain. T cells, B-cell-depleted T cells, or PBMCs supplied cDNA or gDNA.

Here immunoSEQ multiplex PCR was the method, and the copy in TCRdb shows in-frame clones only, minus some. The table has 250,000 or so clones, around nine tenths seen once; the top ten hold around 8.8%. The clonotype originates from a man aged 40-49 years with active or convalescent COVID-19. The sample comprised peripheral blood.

The CDR3 nucleotides read TGCGCCAGCAGCCAAGCTTCGGGGGATAGCAATCAGCCCCAGCATTTT. Translating it yields CASSQASGDSNQPQHF. J is TRBJ1-5 and V is TRBV4-1, with TRBD1 as a possible D gene (5 bases). Between the trimmed V and J ends, which lost 1 base and 0 bases, there was a span of 10 bases. Per germline, CDR1 MGHRA and CDR2 YSYEKL. The CDR3 is made up of 16 amino acids.